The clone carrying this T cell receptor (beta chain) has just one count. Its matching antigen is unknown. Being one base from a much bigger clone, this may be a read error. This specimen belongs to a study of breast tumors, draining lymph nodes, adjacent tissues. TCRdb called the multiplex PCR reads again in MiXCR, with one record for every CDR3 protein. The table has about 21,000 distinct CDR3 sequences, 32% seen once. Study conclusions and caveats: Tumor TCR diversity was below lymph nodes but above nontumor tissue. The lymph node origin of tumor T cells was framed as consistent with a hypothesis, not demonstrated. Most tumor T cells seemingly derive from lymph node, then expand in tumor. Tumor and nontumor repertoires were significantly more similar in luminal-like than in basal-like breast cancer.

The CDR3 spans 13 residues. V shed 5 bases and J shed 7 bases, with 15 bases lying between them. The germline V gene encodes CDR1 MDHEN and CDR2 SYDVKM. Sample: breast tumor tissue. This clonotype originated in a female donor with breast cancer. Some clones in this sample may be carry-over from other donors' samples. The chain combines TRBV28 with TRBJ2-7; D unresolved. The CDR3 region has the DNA TGTGCCAGCAGTCTCGGGTGGCAGAGGGAGCAGTACTTC. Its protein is CASSLGWQREQYF. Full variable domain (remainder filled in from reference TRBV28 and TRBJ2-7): DVKVTQSSRYLVKRTGEKVFLECVQDMDHENMFWYRQDPGLGLRLIYFSYDVKMKEKGDIPEGYSVSREKKERFSLILESASTNQTSMYLCASSLGWQREQYFGPGTRLTVT.